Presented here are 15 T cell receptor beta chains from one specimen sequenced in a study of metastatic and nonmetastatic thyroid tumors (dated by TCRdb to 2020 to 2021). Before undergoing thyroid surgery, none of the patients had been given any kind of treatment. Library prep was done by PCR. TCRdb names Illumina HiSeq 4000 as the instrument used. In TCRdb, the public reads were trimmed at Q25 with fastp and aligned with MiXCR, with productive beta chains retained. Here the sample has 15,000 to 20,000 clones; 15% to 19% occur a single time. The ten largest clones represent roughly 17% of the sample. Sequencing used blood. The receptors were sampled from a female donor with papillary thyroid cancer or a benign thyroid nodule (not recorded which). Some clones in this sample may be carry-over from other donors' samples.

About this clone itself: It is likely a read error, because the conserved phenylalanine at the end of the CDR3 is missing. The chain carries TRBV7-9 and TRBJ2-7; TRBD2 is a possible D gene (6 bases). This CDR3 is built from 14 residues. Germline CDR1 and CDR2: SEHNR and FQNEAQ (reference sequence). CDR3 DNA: TGTGCCAGCAGCACCGGGACTCACGCCTACGTGCAGTACTTA. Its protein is CASSTGTHAYVQYL.

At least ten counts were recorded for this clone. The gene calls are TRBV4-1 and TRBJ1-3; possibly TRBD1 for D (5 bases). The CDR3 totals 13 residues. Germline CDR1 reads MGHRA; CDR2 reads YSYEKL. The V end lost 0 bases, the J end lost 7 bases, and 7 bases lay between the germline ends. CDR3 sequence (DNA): TGCGCCAGCAGCCAAGAACCAGGGAACACCATATATTTT. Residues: CASSQEPGNTIYF.

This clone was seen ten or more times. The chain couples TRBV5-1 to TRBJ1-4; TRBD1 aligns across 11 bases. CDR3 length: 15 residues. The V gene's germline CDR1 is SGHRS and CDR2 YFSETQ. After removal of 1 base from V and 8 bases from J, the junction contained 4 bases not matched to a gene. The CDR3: CASSLSGTGGEKLFF. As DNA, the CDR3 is TGCGCCAGCAGCTTGTCCGGGACAGGGGGGGAAAAACTGTTTTTT.

CDR3 amino acids: CASSQGGTWEKLFF. The CDR3 coding sequence is TGTGCCAGCAGCCAAGGGGGCACCTGGGAAAAACTGTTTTTT. V and J are TRBV3-1 and TRBJ1-4; TRBD1 is a possible D gene (5 bases). From germline, CDR1 is LGHDT and CDR2 YNNKEL (reference sequence). The CDR3 consists of 14 residues. The V end was cut by 1 base, the J end by 8 bases, with 11 bases between.

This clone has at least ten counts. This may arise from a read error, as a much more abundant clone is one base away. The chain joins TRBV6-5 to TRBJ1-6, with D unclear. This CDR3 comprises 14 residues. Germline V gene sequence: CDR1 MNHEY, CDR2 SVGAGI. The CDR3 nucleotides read TGTGCCAGCGGTTACGCCCGACAAAATTCACCCCTCCACTTT. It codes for CASGYARQNSPLHF.

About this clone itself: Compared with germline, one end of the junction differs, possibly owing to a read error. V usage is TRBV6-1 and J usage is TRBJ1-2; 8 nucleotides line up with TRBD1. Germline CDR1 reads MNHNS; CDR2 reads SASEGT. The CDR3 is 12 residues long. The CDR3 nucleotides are TGTGCCCGCAGGGGGCTGGACTATGGCTACACCTTC. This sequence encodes CARRGLDYGYTF.

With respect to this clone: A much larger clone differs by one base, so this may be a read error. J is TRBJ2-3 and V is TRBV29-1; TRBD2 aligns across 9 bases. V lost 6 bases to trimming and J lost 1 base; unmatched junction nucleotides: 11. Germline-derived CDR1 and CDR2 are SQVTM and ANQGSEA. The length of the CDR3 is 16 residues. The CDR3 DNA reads TGCAGCGTCCCGCGGACTAGCGTGACGCGCACAGATACGCAGTATTTT. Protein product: CSVPRTSVTRTDTQYF.

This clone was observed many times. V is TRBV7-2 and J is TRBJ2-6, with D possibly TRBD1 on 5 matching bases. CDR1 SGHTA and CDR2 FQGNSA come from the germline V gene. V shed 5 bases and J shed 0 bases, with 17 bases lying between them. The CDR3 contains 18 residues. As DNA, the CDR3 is TGTGCCAGCAGCCCACGTGGGGCCTGGCGCTCTGGGGCCAACGTCCTGACTTTC. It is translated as CASSPRGAWRSGANVLTF.

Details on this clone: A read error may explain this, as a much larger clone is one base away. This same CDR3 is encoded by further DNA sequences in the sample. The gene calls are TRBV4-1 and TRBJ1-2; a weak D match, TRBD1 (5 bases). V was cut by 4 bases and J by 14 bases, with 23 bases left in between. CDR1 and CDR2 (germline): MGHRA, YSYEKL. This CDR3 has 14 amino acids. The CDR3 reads CASSPREGLSDYTF. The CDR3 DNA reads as TGCGCCAGCAGCCCCCGGGAGGGACTAAGTGACTATACCTTC.

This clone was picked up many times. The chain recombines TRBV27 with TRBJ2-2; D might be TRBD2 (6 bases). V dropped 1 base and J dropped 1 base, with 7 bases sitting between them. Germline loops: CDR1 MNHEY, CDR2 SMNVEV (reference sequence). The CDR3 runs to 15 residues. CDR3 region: CASSLFGGNTGELFF. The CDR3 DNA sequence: TGTGCCAGCAGTTTATTCGGGGGGAACACCGGGGAGCTGTTTTTT.

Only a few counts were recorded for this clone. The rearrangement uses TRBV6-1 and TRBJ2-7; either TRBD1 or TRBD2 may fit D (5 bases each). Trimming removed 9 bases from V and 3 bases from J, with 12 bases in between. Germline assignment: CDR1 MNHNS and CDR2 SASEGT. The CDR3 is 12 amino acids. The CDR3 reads CASHRDLYEQYF. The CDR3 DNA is TGTGCCAGTCACCGGGACCTCTACGAGCAGTACTTC.

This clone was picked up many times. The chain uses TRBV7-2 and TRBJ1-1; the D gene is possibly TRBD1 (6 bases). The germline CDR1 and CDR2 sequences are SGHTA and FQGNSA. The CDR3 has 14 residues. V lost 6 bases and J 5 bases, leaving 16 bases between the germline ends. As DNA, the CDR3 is TGTGCCAGCAGACGAACAGGGAGTGAGACTGAAGCTTTCTTT. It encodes CASRRTGSETEAFF.

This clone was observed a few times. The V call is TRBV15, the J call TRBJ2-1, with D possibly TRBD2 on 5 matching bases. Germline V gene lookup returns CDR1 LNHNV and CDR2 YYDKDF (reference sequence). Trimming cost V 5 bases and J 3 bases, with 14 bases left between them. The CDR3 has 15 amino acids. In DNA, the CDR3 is TGTGCCACCAGCGATCCGGCGGGTGTCTACAATGAGCAGTTCTTC. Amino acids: CATSDPAGVYNEQFF.

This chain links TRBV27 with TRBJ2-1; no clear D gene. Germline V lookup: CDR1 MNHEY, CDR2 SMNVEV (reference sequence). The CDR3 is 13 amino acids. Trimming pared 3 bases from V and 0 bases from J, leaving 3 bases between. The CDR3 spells CASSFNSYNEQFF. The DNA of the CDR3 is TGTGCCAGCAGTTTTAACTCCTACAATGAGCAGTTCTTC.

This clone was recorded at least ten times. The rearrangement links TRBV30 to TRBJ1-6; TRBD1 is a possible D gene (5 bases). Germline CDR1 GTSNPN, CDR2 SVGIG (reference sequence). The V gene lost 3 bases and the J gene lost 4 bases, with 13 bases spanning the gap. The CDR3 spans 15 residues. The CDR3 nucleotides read TGTGCCTGGAGCCCCCCAGGGTTTTATAATTCACCCCTCCACTTT. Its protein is CAWSPPGFYNSPLHF.